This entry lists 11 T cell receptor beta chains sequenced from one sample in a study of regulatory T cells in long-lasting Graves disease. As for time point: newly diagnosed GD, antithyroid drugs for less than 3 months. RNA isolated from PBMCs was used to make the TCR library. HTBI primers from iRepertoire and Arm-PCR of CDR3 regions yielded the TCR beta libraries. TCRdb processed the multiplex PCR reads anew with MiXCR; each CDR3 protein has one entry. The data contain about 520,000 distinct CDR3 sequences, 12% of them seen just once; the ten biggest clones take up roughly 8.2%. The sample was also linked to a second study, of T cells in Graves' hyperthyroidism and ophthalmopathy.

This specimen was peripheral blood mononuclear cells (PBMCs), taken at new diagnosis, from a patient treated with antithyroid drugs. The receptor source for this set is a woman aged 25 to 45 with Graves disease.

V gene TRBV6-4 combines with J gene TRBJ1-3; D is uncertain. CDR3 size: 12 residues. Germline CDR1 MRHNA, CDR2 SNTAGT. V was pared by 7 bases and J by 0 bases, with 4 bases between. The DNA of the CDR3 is TGTGCCAGCAAGTACTCTGGAAACACCATATATTTT. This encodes CASKYSGNTIYF.

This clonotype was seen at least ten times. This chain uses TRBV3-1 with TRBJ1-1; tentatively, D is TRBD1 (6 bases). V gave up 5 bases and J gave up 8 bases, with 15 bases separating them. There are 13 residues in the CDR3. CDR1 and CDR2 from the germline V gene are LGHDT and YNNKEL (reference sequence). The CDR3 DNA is TGTGCCAGCAGCTATAATTCCGGGACAGAAGCTTTCTTT. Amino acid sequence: CASSYNSGTEAFF. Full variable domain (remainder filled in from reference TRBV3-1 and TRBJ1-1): DTAVSQTPKYLVTQMGNDKSIKCEQNLGHDTMYWYKQDSKKFLKIMFSYNNKELIINETVPNRFSPKSPDKAHLNLHINSLELGDSAVYFCASSYNSGTEAFFGQGTRLTVV.

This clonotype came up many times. CDR3 nucleotide sequence: TGTGCCAGCAGCCAAGATGTTACTAGTAGGTACGAGCAGTACTTC. Protein: CASSQDVTSRYEQYF. This chain connects TRBV3-1 to TRBJ2-7; possibly TRBD2 for D (5 bases). The germline CDR1 and CDR2 sequences are LGHDT and YNNKEL (reference sequence). This CDR3 is 15 amino acids long. V was shortened by 0 bases and J by 4 bases, with 13 bases between the two germline ends.

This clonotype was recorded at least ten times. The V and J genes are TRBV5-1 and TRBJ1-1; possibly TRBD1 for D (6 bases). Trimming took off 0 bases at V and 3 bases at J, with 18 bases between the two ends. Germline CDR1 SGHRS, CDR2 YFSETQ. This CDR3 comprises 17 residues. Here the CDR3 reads CASSLDIRGAADTEAFF. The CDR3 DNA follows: TGCGCCAGCAGCTTGGATATCAGGGGTGCGGCGGACACTGAAGCTTTCTTT.

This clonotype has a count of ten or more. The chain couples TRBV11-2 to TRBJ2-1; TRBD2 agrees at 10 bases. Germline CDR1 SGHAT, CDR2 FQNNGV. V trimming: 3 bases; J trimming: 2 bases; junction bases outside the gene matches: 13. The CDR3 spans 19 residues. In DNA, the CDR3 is TGTGCCAGCAGCTTCCCTAGCGGGAGTAGAGTTAGCGCCTACAATGAGCAGTTCTTC. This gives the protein CASSFPSGSRVSAYNEQFF.

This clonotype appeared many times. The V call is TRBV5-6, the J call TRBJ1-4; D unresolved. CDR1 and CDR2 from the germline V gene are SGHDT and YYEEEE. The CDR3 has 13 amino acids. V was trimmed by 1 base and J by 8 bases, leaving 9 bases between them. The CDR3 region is CASSLFFVEKLFF. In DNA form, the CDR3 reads TGTGCCAGCAGCTTGTTCTTCGTGGAAAAACTGTTTTTT.

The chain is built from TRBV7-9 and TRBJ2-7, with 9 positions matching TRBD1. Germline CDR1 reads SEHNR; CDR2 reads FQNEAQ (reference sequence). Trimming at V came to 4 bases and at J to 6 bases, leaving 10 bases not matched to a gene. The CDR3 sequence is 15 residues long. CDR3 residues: CASSWPGQGLVEQYF. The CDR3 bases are TGTGCCAGCAGCTGGCCGGGACAGGGTTTGGTCGAGCAGTACTTC.

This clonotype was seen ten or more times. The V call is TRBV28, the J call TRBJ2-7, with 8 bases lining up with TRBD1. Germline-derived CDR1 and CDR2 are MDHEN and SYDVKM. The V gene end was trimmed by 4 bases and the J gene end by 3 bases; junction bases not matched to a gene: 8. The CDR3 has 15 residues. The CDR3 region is CASSSPGQAIYEQYF. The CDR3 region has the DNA TGTGCCAGCAGTTCGCCGGGACAGGCGATCTACGAGCAGTACTTC.

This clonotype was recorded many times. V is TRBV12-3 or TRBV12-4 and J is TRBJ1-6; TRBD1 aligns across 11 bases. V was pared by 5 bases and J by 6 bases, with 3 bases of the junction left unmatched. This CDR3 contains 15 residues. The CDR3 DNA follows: TGTGCCAGCAGTACGGGACAGGGGGTTAATTCACCCCTCCACTTT. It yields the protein CASSTGQGVNSPLHF.

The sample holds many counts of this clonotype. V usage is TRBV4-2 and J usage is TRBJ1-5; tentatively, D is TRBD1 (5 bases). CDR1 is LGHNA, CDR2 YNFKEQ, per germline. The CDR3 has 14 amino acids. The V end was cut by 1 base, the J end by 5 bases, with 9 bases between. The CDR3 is CASSQVRGDQPQHF. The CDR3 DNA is TGTGCCAGCAGCCAAGTTAGGGGAGATCAGCCCCAGCATTTT.

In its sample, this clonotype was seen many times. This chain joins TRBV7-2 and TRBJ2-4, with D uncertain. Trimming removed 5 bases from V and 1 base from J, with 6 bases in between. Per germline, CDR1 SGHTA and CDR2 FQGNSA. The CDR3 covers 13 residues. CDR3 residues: CASSLMAKNIQYF. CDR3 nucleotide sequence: TGTGCCAGCAGCCTCATGGCCAAAAACATTCAGTACTTC.